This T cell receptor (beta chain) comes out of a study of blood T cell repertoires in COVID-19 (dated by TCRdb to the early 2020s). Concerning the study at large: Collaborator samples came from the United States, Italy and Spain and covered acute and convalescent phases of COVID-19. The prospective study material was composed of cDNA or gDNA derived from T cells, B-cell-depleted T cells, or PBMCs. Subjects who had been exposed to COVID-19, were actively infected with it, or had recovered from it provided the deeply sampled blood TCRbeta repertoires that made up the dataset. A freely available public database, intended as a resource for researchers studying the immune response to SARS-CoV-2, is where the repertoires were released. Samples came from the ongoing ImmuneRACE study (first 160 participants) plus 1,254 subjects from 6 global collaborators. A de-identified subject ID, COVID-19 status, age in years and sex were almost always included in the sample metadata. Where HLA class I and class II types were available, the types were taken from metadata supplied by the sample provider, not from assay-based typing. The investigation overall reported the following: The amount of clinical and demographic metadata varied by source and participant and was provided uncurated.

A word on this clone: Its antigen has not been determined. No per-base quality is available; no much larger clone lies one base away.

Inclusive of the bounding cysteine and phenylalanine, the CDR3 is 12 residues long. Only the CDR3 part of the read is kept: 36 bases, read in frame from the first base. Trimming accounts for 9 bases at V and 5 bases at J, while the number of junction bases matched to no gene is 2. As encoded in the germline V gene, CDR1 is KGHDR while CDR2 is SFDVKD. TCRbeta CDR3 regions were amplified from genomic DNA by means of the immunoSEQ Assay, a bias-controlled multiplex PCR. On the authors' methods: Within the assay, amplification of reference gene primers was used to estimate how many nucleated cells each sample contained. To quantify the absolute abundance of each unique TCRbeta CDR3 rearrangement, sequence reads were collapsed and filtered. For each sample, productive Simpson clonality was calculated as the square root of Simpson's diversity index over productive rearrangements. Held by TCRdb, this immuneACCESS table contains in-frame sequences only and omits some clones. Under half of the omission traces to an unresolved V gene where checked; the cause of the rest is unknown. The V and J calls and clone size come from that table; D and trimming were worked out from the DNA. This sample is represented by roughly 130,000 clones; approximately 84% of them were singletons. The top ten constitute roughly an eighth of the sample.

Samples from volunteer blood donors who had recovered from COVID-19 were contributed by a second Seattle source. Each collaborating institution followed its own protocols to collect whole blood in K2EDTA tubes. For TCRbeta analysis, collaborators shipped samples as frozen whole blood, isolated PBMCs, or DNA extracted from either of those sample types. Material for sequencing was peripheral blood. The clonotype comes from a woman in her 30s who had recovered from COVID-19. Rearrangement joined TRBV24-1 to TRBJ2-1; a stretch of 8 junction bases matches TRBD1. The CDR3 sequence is CATGQGDNEQFF. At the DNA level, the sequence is TGTGCCACCGGACAGGGAGACAATGAGCAGTTCTTC.